The 14 T cell receptor beta chains given below trace back to one sample, sequenced in a study of patients and donors after allogeneic stem cell transplantation. TCRdb re-called the RT-PCR reads with MiXCR, one entry per CDR3 protein. Here the sample spans roughly 180,000 distinct CDR3 sequences, 35% to 50% being singletons. The material sequenced was blood, either unsorted or a sorted T cell fraction (not recorded which). The receptors were gathered from a human donor who was either an allogeneic HSCT recipient or a stem cell or donor lymphocyte infusion donor (not recorded which). It is not recorded whose cells these are; they may come from a transplant donor.

In nucleotides, the CDR3 is TGTGCCAGCAGCGTAGGGGGGGCAGATACGCAGTATTTT. It encodes CASSVGGADTQYF. V is TRBV9 and J is TRBJ2-3, with D perhaps matching TRBD2 (6 bases). The CDR3 sequence is 13 residues long. Looked up from germline, CDR1 is SGDLS and CDR2 is YYNGEE. The ends were cut back, 0 bases at V and 4 bases at J, with 6 bases in the middle.

This clonotype has just a few counts. The CDR3 loop is CSVLGDGYTF. The CDR3 DNA reads TGCAGCGTCCTCGGAGATGGCTACACCTTC. The chain is built from TRBV29-1 and TRBJ1-2; D is uncertain. The V gene lost 6 bases and the J gene lost 6 bases, with 8 bases spanning the gap. The CDR3 length is 10 residues. CDR1 and CDR2 (germline): SQVTM, ANQGSEA.

The rearrangement uses TRBV4-3 and TRBJ2-1; D is unclear. CDR1 is LGHNA, CDR2 YSLEER, per germline. Trimming removed 0 bases at V and 8 bases at J, with 5 bases between. The CDR3 totals 12 residues. The DNA for the CDR3 is TGCGCCAGCAGCCAAGATGTCCATGAGCAGTTCTTC. It yields the protein CASSQDVHEQFF.

This chain links TRBV12-3 or TRBV12-4 with TRBJ1-5; the D is unclear. Trimming removed 8 bases at V and 1 base at J, with 12 bases between. This CDR3 has 14 amino acids. The CDR3 loop is CASVRGRSNQPQHF. The CDR3 bases are TGTGCCAGCGTCCGGGGTAGGAGCAATCAGCCCCAGCATTTT.

The rearrangement links TRBV20-1 to TRBJ2-7; perhaps TRBD1 as D (6 bases). The CDR3 has 12 residues. From germline, CDR1 is DFQATT and CDR2 SNEGSKA (reference sequence). Deletions cut 4 bases from V and 5 bases from J, with 12 bases between. The CDR3 coding sequence is TGCAGTGCTATACCAGGGGTTCACGAGCAGTACTTC. Amino acids: CSAIPGVHEQYF.

Only a few counts were recorded for this clonotype. The rearrangement joins TRBV12-5 to TRBJ2-1, with D unclear. V was pared by 8 bases and J by 0 bases, with 8 bases between. The CDR3 contains 13 residues. Germline V gives CDR1 LGHNT, CDR2 FRNRAP. The CDR3: CASCGSSYNEQFF. The CDR3 region has the DNA TGTGCTAGTTGTGGAAGCTCCTACAATGAGCAGTTCTTC.

The rearrangement links TRBV2 to TRBJ2-2, with TRBD2 matching 8 bases. The CDR3 runs to 15 residues. Per the germline V gene, CDR1 is SNHLY and CDR2 is FYNNEI. V gave up 6 bases and J gave up 5 bases; unmatched junction bases: 8. CDR3 DNA sequence: TGTGCCAGCAGGTTGGCGGGAGGAGGTACCGGGGAGCTGTTTTTT. Amino acids: CASRLAGGGTGELFF.

The chain employs TRBV11-1 and TRBJ1-1, with D unresolved. Germline V gives CDR1 SGHAT, CDR2 FQDESV (reference sequence). This CDR3 contains 13 residues. Between the trimmed V and J ends, which lost 5 bases and 0 bases, there was a span of 7 bases. CDR3 in DNA: TGTGCCAGCAGCGTGACATTGAACACTGAAGCTTTCTTT. Translating gives CASSVTLNTEAFF.

The V and J genes are TRBV12-3 or TRBV12-4 and TRBJ2-7; D is ambiguous. The CDR3 has 15 residues. V was cut by 7 bases and J by 6 bases, with 22 bases left in between. The CDR3 protein is CASTPFVGWSGEQYF. DNA of the CDR3: TGTGCCAGCACCCCCTTCGTTGGCTGGTCGGGCGAGCAGTACTTC.

This rearrangement joins TRBV28 to TRBJ2-7, with no clear D. From germline, CDR1 is MDHEN and CDR2 SYDVKM. V was pared by 3 bases and J by 6 bases, with 6 bases between. The CDR3 runs 11 residues. The CDR3 protein is CASSLSVEQYF. The CDR3 bases are TGTGCCAGCAGTTTGTCGGTCGAGCAGTACTTC.

This clonotype was counted a few times. The junction does not match germline at one end; this may be a read error. This chain joins TRBV5-6 and TRBJ1-2; TRBD1 is a possible D gene (6 bases). The germline gives CDR1 SGHDT, CDR2 YYEEEE. This CDR3 spans 14 amino acids. The CDR3 here is CASNLGAGGDGYTF. CDR3 bases: TGTGCCAGCAACTTGGGGGCAGGCGGCGATGGCTACACCTTC. The full variable domain, completed using reference TRBV5-6 and TRBJ1-2, is DAGVTQSPTHLIKTRGQQVTLRCSPKSGHDTVSWYQQALGQGPQFIFQYYEEEERQRGNFPDRFSGHQFPNYSSELNVNALLLGDSALYLCASNLGAGGDGYTFGSGTRLTVV.

This clonotype was counted between two and nine times. The chain combines TRBV7-9 with TRBJ2-5; weak D call: TRBD2 (5 bases). V was trimmed by 0 bases and J by 4 bases, leaving 15 bases between them. Germline CDR1 reads SEHNR; CDR2 reads FQNEAQ (reference sequence). The CDR3 length is 16 residues. Here the CDR3 DNA reads TGTGCCAGCAGCTTAGCGGAAGGCGGGCCCACAGAGACCCAGTACTTC. Translated: CASSLAEGGPTETQYF.

In DNA form, the CDR3 reads TGTGCCAGCAGTTACAGGCTCCAAACCGTCAACACTGAAGCTTTCTTT. This gives the protein CASSYRLQTVNTEAFF. The chain employs TRBV6-5 and TRBJ1-1, with D unclear. The V end was cut by 2 bases, the J end by 2 bases, with 15 bases between. The germline V gene encodes CDR1 MNHEY and CDR2 SVGAGI. This CDR3 region has 16 residues.

J is TRBJ1-2 and V is TRBV7-8; D remains ambiguous. Between the trimmed V and J ends, which lost 2 bases and 11 bases, there was a span of 18 bases. This CDR3 is 14 amino acids long. From germline, CDR1 is SGHVS and CDR2 FQNEAQ. The CDR3 is CASSLISSLREYTF. The CDR3 bases are TGTGCCAGCAGCTTAATCTCCAGTTTGAGGGAGTACACCTTC. Together with reference TRBV7-8 and TRBJ1-2, the CDR3 gives the full variable domain: GAGVSQSPRYKVAKRGQDVALRCDPISGHVSLFWYQQALGQGPEFLTYFQNEAQLDKSGLPSDRFFAERPEGSVSTLKIQRTQQEDSAVYLCASSLISSLREYTFGSGTRLTVV.